These T cell receptor beta chains were read from a single sample in a study of blood T cell repertoires in COVID-19. The table came from immunoSEQ multiplex PCR; TCRdb's copy has only in-frame clones and leaves some out. The sample has about 110,000 clones, 65% to 80% seen once. The sequencing sample was made of peripheral blood. The source of these receptors is a woman between 35 and 50 years old with acute or convalescent COVID-19. Both conserved end residues are part of each CDR3. The D gene is left open where the match is weak. Clone size is not always given. Where it is, it says once, few, many or a class for expanded clones.

J,V,D,size,CDR3,DNA
TRBJ1-3,TRBV7-2,.,.,CASSYLSVQASGNTIYF,TGTGCCAGCAGCTATCTTTCAGTACAGGCCTCTGGAAACACCATATATTTT
TRBJ2-7,TRBV28,.,once,CASSPMASAFREQYF,TGTGCCAGCAGTCCTATGGCTAGCGCCTTTAGGGAGCAGTACTTC
TRBJ2-5,TRBV4-1,TRBD2,.,CASSQGAGARNQETQYF,TGCGCCAGCAGCCAAGGGGCGGGAGCCCGAAACCAAGAGACCCAGTACTTC
TRBJ2-7,TRBV5-1,TRBD1,few,CASSLGTVSYEQYF,TGCGCCAGCAGTCTGGGGACAGTGTCCTACGAGCAGTACTTC
TRBJ2-5,TRBV3-1/TRBV3-2,.,few,CASSQGGGSGETQYF,TGTGCCAGCAGCCAGGGGGGGGGCTCAGGAGAGACCCAGTACTTC
TRBJ1-1,TRBV6-5,.,.,CASSRTSAIEAFF,TGTGCCAGCAGCCGAACCTCAGCGATTGAAGCTTTCTTT
TRBJ2-7,TRBV5-4,TRBD2,.,CASSSSPTGLAGGKPYEQYF,TGTGCCAGCAGCTCGTCTCCAACGGGCCTAGCGGGGGGGAAACCCTACGAGCAGTACTTC
TRBJ2-2,TRBV6-5,.,.,CASSFRDTNTGELFF,TGTGCCAGCAGTTTCCGGGACACCAACACCGGGGAGCTGTTTTTT
TRBJ1-5,TRBV6-5,.,.,CASRRTENSNQPQHF,TGTGCCAGCAGACGGACAGAAAACAGCAATCAGCCCCAGCATTTT
TRBJ1-5,TRBV30,.,.,CAWSPGQEQPQHF,TGTGCCTGGAGTCCCGGACAAGAACAGCCCCAGCATTTT
TRBJ2-3,TRBV7-7,TRBD2,few,CASSPGGYTQYF,TGTGCCAGCAGCCCGGGGGGGTATACGCAGTATTTT